Listed here are 22 T cell receptor beta chains from one sample, sequenced in a study of T cell responses to AZD1222 COVID-19 vaccine. Using immunoSEQ multiplex PCR, the repertoire was profiled, and TCRdb retains in-frame clones only, with some absent. Of 100,000 to 150,000 clones listed, approximately 94% are singletons. Sequenced here: peripheral blood, sampled on day 0 of AZD1222 vaccination. Receptor source: an adult in good health.

The V call is TRBV7-9, the J call TRBJ2-5; D is ambiguous. The germline gives CDR1 SEHNR, CDR2 FQNEAQ (reference sequence). The CDR3 runs 15 residues. V lost 8 bases to trimming and J lost 1 base, with 17 bases between them. In DNA form, the CDR3 reads TGTGCCAGCCAGCCGGGTAGGAGCCTCCAAGAGACCCAGTACTTC. Translated, it gives CASQPGRSLQETQYF.

This chain joins TRBV19 and TRBJ1-5; weak D call: TRBD1 (5 bases). CDR1 and CDR2 (germline): LNHDA, SQIVND (reference sequence). The V end was cut by 3 bases, the J end by 6 bases, with 15 bases between. This CDR3 is built from 15 residues. CDR3 region: CASSIWTIPPQPQHF. Written as DNA, the CDR3 is TGTGCCAGTAGTATTTGGACAATTCCGCCTCAGCCCCAGCATTTT.

The chain joins TRBV5-1 to TRBJ2-7; D is perhaps TRBD1 or TRBD2 (5 bases each). Trimming stripped 1 base from V and 5 bases from J, with 16 bases between. The CDR3 extends over 15 amino acids. Germline V gene lookup returns CDR1 SGHRS and CDR2 YFSETQ. The CDR3 is CASSLQTTGFDEQYF. CDR3 coding DNA: TGCGCCAGCAGCTTGCAGACTACAGGTTTCGACGAGCAGTACTTC.

The CDR3 loop is CASSVGRGLNEQFF. CDR3 in DNA: TGTGCCAGCAGCGTAGGCAGGGGGCTCAATGAGCAGTTCTTC. The chain is built from TRBV9 and TRBJ2-1, with TRBD1 matching 8 bases. This CDR3 is 14 amino acids long. Trimming removed 0 bases from V and 6 bases from J; junction bases left unmatched: 2. Germline V gene data show CDR1 as SGDLS and CDR2 as YYNGEE. The full variable domain, its missing parts supplied by reference TRBV9 and TRBJ2-1, is DSGVTQTPKHLITATGQRVTLRCSPRSGDLSVYWYQQSLDQGLQFLIQYYNGEERAKGNILERFSAQQFPDLHSELNLSSLELGDSALYFCASSVGRGLNEQFFGPGTRLTVL.

The J gene is TRBJ2-2, the V gene TRBV30; D uncertain. The CDR3 is 12 amino acids. Germline V gene sequence: CDR1 GTSNPN, CDR2 SVGIG (reference sequence). Trimming took 3 bases from V and 4 from J, leaving 6 bases between them. CDR3 region: CAWRGGTGELFF. CDR3 DNA sequence: TGTGCCTGGAGAGGCGGCACCGGGGAGCTGTTTTTT.

J is TRBJ1-5 and V is TRBV27, with D unclear. The CDR3 sequence is 14 residues long. Trimming removed 6 bases at V and 2 bases at J, with 11 bases between. The germline gives CDR1 MNHEY, CDR2 SMNVEV (reference sequence). CDR3 sequence reads: CASSLQGGNQPQHF. The CDR3 DNA reads TGTGCCAGCAGCCTACAAGGCGGCAATCAGCCCCAGCATTTT.

The V call is TRBV12-3 or TRBV12-4, the J call TRBJ2-1; no definite D call. The CDR3 runs to 11 residues. V was shortened by 3 bases and J by 3 bases, with 0 bases between the two germline ends. Here the CDR3 DNA reads TGTGCCAGCAGTTTCTACAATGAGCAGTTCTTC. Translation gives CASSFYNEQFF.

The chain uses TRBV6-2 or TRBV6-3 and TRBJ2-5; tentatively, D is TRBD1 or TRBD2 (6 bases each). Trimming took off 5 bases at V and 1 base at J, with 14 bases between the two ends. This CDR3 is 15 amino acids long. Germline values: CDR1 MNHEY, CDR2 SVGEGT. The CDR3 DNA is TGTGCCAGCAGTACCCCGGGGGCAGTCCAAGAGACCCAGTACTTC. It specifies CASSTPGAVQETQYF.

The V gene is TRBV2, the J gene TRBJ2-3, with no clear D. Deletions cut 6 bases from V and 5 bases from J, with 3 bases between. Per the germline V gene, CDR1 is SNHLY and CDR2 is FYNNEI. The CDR3 loop spans 10 amino acids. The CDR3 reads CASSLDTQYF. DNA for the CDR3: TGTGCCAGCAGCCTAGATACGCAGTATTTT.

This chain uses TRBV18 with TRBJ2-3; no clear D. The germline V gene has CDR1 KGHSH and CDR2 LQKENI. CDR3 length: 13 residues. Trimming removed 0 bases from V and 4 bases from J, with 5 bases in between. As DNA, the CDR3 is TGTGCCAGCTCACCACCGGTCGCAGATACGCAGTATTTT. Protein sequence: CASSPPVADTQYF.

This rearrangement joins TRBV6-5 to TRBJ2-1; TRBD2 matches 10 bases. CDR1 MNHEY and CDR2 SVGAGI come from the germline V gene. CDR3 length: 15 residues. The V gene end was trimmed by 6 bases and the J gene end by 2 bases; junction bases not matched to a gene: 4. The CDR3 region is CASRSGTSAYNEQFF. For the CDR3, the DNA is TGTGCCAGCAGATCCGGGACTAGCGCCTACAATGAGCAGTTCTTC.

The gene calls are TRBV5-4 and TRBJ1-1; a weak D match, TRBD1 (5 bases). Trimming stripped 0 bases from V and 1 base from J, with 13 bases between. The CDR3 runs to 16 residues. Per the germline V gene, CDR1 is SGHNT and CDR2 is YYREEE (reference sequence). The CDR3 region has the DNA TGTGCCAGCAGCTTGGATCCAGGGAGGACGAACACTGAAGCTTTCTTT. Encoded protein: CASSLDPGRTNTEAFF.

The J gene is TRBJ1-2, the V gene TRBV5-1; D is unresolved. The CDR3 is 15 residues long. Trimming took off 3 bases at V and 4 bases at J, with 16 bases between the two ends. CDR1 and CDR2 (germline): SGHRS, YFSETQ. CDR3 region: CASSSGYGDLYGYTF. The CDR3 bases are TGCGCCAGCAGCTCGGGGTATGGTGACCTCTATGGCTACACCTTC.

The genes are TRBV5-1 and TRBJ1-1; D not certain. Germline assignment: CDR1 SGHRS and CDR2 YFSETQ. Trimming took off 4 bases at V and 5 bases at J, with 15 bases between the two ends. This CDR3 contains 14 residues. The CDR3 sequence is CASSPLSSGTEAFF. Written as DNA, the CDR3 is TGCGCCAGCAGCCCCTTATCGAGTGGGACTGAAGCTTTCTTT.

V is TRBV12-1 and J is TRBJ1-5. TRBV12-1 is a pseudogene segment. This CDR3 is built from 17 residues. In DNA, the CDR3 is TGTGCCAGCAGCAACGGGGCCCAGGGATTGAGCAATCAGCCCCAGCATTTT. This sequence encodes CASSNGAQGLSNQPQHF.

This sequence joins TRBV6-2 or TRBV6-3 and TRBJ1-5; D not resolved. Germline CDR1 reads MNHEY; CDR2 reads SVGEGT. Trimming removed 6 bases at V and 7 bases at J, with 19 bases between. CDR3 length equals 15 residues. CDR3 in amino acids: CASSTAKRLEQPQHF. The CDR3 nucleotides read TGTGCCAGCAGCACAGCGAAGAGGCTGGAGCAGCCCCAGCATTTT.

This chain links TRBV9 with TRBJ2-7; the D gene is possibly TRBD2 (5 bases). This CDR3 region has 14 residues. Germline V gene lookup returns CDR1 SGDLS and CDR2 YYNGEE. Between the trimmed V and J ends, which lost 4 bases and 7 bases, there was a span of 18 bases. This chain's CDR3 is CASSPFVSGLEQYF. The CDR3 nucleotides are TGTGCCAGCAGCCCTTTCGTCAGCGGCTTAGAGCAGTACTTC.

The J gene is TRBJ1-2, the V gene TRBV30, with D perhaps TRBD1 (5 bases). The V end lost 5 bases, the J end lost 3 bases, and 22 bases lay between the germline ends. Germline V gene sequence: CDR1 GTSNPN, CDR2 SVGIG (reference sequence). The CDR3 has 16 residues. CDR3 amino acids: CAWGTPGAYRDYGYTF. For the CDR3, the DNA is TGTGCCTGGGGGACCCCCGGGGCTTACCGAGACTATGGCTACACCTTC. The full variable domain, with the rest looked up from reference TRBV30 and TRBJ1-2, is SQTIHQWPATLVQPVGSPLSLECTVEGTSNPNLYWYRQAAGRGLQLLFYSVGIGQISSEVPQNLSASRPQDRQFILSSKKLLLSDSGFYLCAWGTPGAYRDYGYTFGSGTRLTVV.

The J gene is TRBJ2-5, the V gene TRBV2; D gene unclear. The V gene's germline CDR1 is SNHLY and CDR2 FYNNEI. The CDR3 consists of 13 residues. V dropped 3 bases and J dropped 4 bases, with 9 bases sitting between them. The CDR3, as DNA: TGTGCCAGCAGTGAGATCCCCCGAGAGACCCAGTACTTC. Translating gives CASSEIPRETQYF.

The chain employs TRBV7-2 and TRBJ2-3; a weak D match, TRBD2 (5 bases). The CDR3 consists of 14 residues. The V gene's germline CDR1 is SGHTA and CDR2 FQGNSA. With 0 bases removed from V and 8 bases from J, the gap between germline ends came to 12 bases. CDR3 in DNA: TGTGCCAGCAGCTTAGCTCAGCTAGCTGGTACGCAGTATTTT. Residues: CASSLAQLAGTQYF.

This clone was seen a single time. The DNA of the CDR3 is TGTGCCAGCGGAACCCGACAGGGGAAAGCTTTCTTT. Translated: CASGTRQGKAFF. V and J are TRBV7-9 and TRBJ1-1; 8 bases are shared with TRBD1. The CDR3 contains 12 residues. Germline CDR1 SEHNR, CDR2 FQNEAQ (reference sequence). Trimming removed 8 bases from V and 9 bases from J; junction bases left unmatched: 8.

The chain uses TRBV6-5 and TRBJ1-4, with TRBD1 matching over 7 bases. With V trimmed by 2 bases and J by 8 bases, 5 bases remained unmatched. This CDR3 is 14 amino acids long. Germline V lookup: CDR1 MNHEY, CDR2 SVGAGI. CDR3 sequence: CASSYGQAREKLFF. For the CDR3, the DNA is TGTGCCAGCAGTTACGGACAGGCGCGGGAAAAACTGTTTTTT.